This TCR beta chain was recovered during a study of early T cells in non-severe SARS-CoV-2 infection. The CDR3 covers 18 residues. Germline values: CDR1 LGHNA, CDR2 YNFKEQ. Unmatched junction bases numbered 9, after V lost 2 bases and J lost 2 bases. The TCR library protocol attached unique molecular identifiers to the individual cDNA molecules. TCRdb recomputed calls from the 5' RACE reads with MiXCR, one row per CDR3 protein. The repertoire holds 45,000 to 55,000 distinct CDR3 sequences, with about 6.5% as singletons. The sequencing used whole blood, collected at baseline. This chain joins TRBV4-2 and TRBJ2-3; 11 bases align to TRBD2. This TCR was recovered from an adult who was a healthcare worker with PCR-confirmed SARS-CoV-2 infection or an uninfected control (not recorded which). The CDR3 region is CASSQRATSGGNTDTQYF. As DNA, the CDR3 is TGTGCCAGCAGCCAAAGGGCCACTAGCGGGGGTAACACAGATACGCAGTATTTT.